The rows below give T cell receptor beta chains drawn from one sample of a study of blood T cell repertoires in COVID-19. Generated by immunoSEQ multiplex PCR, the TCRdb table keeps only in-frame clones and is missing some. The table lists roughly 230,000 clones, 80% to 90% of them singletons. The specimen sequenced was PBMCs or T cells enriched from blood (not recorded which). These receptors all come from a woman between 45 and 65 years old who had been exposed to COVID-19. Each CDR3 is given with its conserved first and last residue. A D gene is named only where the DNA matches it firmly. Some rows mark clone size as missing; the rest say once, few, many or name a class of expanded clone.

d_gene,v_gene,abundance,len,j_gene,CDR3aa,CDR3nt
TRBD1,TRBV27,-,14,TRBJ2-7,CASSLSRGLYEQYF,TGTGCCAGCAGTTTATCGAGGGGGCTATACGAGCAGTACTTC
-,TRBV19,-,13,TRBJ1-1,CASSINGRTEAFF,TGTGCCAGTAGTATTAACGGGAGAACTGAAGCTTTCTTT
-,TRBV19,-,14,TRBJ1-2,CASSMGGLNYGYTF,TGTGCCAGTAGTATGGGGGGGCTGAACTATGGCTACACCTTC
TRBD1,TRBV11-2,-,16,TRBJ1-1,CASSSTKGGGRTEAFF,TGTGCCAGCAGCTCCACCAAAGGGGGCGGGCGCACTGAAGCTTTCTTT
TRBD1,TRBV10-3,-,16,TRBJ1-2,CAISESTMRAGGGYTF,TGTGCCATCAGTGAGTCGACGATGCGGGCAGGGGGGGGCTACACCTTC
TRBD1,TRBV7-2,-,14,TRBJ1-4,CASSYGQANEKLFF,TGTGCCAGCAGCTACGGACAGGCTAATGAAAAACTGTTTTTT
-,TRBV19,once,11,TRBJ1-2,CASSDSYGYTF,TGTGCCAGTTCAGACTCCTATGGCTACACCTTC
TRBD1,TRBV10-3,many,16,TRBJ1-5,CAISDPDRGVVKPQHF,TGTGCCATCAGTGACCCGGACAGGGGGGTCGTTAAGCCCCAGCATTTT
-,TRBV25-1,-,18,TRBJ1-1,CASNPNLNSGGLNTEAFF,TGTGCCAGCAATCCCAACCTGAATAGTGGGGGCTTGAACACTGAAGCTTTCTTT
-,TRBV21-1,-,11,TRBJ1-5,CASSLNQPQHF,TGTGCCAGCAGTTTAAATCAGCCCCAGCATTTT
-,TRBV25-1,-,16,TRBJ2-1,CASSEFGQPPYNEQFF,TGTGCCAGCAGTGAATTCGGACAGCCGCCCTACAATGAGCAGTTCTTC
TRBD1,TRBV6-5,-,14,TRBJ2-3,CASERTGGTDTQYF,TGTGCCAGCGAGCGGACAGGGGGCACAGATACGCAGTATTTT
-,TRBV10-3,-,17,TRBJ1-5,CAISESEGKRRGQPQHF,TGTGCCATCAGTGAGTCGGAGGGGAAACGGCGTGGTCAGCCCCAGCATTTT
TRBD1,TRBV5-6,-,14,TRBJ1-1,CASSRTGVNTEAFF,TGTGCCAGCAGTCGTACAGGGGTGAACACTGAAGCTTTCTTT
TRBD2,TRBV11-1,-,16,TRBJ2-5,CASSLVSSGFQETQYF,TGTGCCAGCAGCTTAGTATCTAGCGGGTTTCAAGAGACCCAGTACTTC
-,TRBV2,once,16,TRBJ1-4,CASTDSRGGGGEKLFF,TGTGCCAGCACCGACTCAAGGGGGGGCGGGGGCGAAAAACTGTTTTTT
TRBD2,TRBV6-2/TRBV6-3,-,14,TRBJ2-5,CASSYSGAYETQYF,TGTGCCAGCAGTTACAGCGGGGCATATGAGACCCAGTACTTC
TRBD1,TRBV30,-,14,TRBJ2-5,CAWSLQGALETQYF,TGTGCCTGGAGTCTTCAGGGGGCGCTGGAGACCCAGTACTTC